Listed below are T cell receptor beta chains from one sample, sequenced in a study of blood T cell repertoires in COVID-19. Clones were sequenced by immunoSEQ multiplex PCR, and TCRdb holds only the in-frame ones, with some missing. The sample consists of 110,000 or so clones, about 76% of them appearing once. The sequencing sample was made of peripheral blood. The receptors were gathered from a woman in her 70s with acute or convalescent COVID-19. The CDR3 runs from the conserved cysteine through the conserved F or W. The order of the fields is D gene, V gene, CDR3 protein. A D gene is named only where the DNA matches it firmly.

D: .; V: TRBV4-2; CDR3: CASSQLGRETQYF
D: .; V: TRBV12-5; CDR3: CASGSVFLGSYEQYF
D: .; V: TRBV5-1; CDR3: CASSTKFTDTQYF
D: .; V: TRBV6-5; CDR3: CASTDSSDTQYF
D: .; V: TRBV6-5; CDR3: CASIGLSNQPQHF
D: .; V: TRBV30; CDR3: CAWSPKVGPQHF
D: TRBD2; V: TRBV7-2; CDR3: CASSLVGLVDEQFF
D: .; V: TRBV2; CDR3: CASSPQVEAFF
D: TRBD1; V: TRBV2; CDR3: CASSLLGQSNTGELFF
D: TRBD2; V: TRBV5-4; CDR3: CASSLGRDAGGRYTQYF
D: .; V: TRBV18; CDR3: CASSPYQGNTGELFF
D: .; V: TRBV11-3; CDR3: CASSLGQGKEAFF
D: .; V: TRBV7-9; CDR3: CASSFPGHQPQHF
D: .; V: TRBV24-1; CDR3: CATSDPRTPNTEAFF
D: .; V: TRBV6-5; CDR3: CASSSGPYEQYF
D: .; V: TRBV5-1; CDR3: CASSFSSVEQFF
D: .; V: TRBV27; CDR3: CASRPLLSTGELFF
D: TRBD2; V: TRBV7-2; CDR3: CASSLGVAGGKVDTQYF
D: .; V: TRBV4-2; CDR3: CASSQDETVSYEQYF
D: TRBD2; V: TRBV5-8; CDR3: CASSSGLAGGTTEQFF
D: .; V: TRBV19; CDR3: CASSILNGGVYQPQHF
D: TRBD2; V: TRBV9; CDR3: CASSVGGGAGDEQYF
D: TRBD1; V: TRBV14; CDR3: CASSQDLDRAESEAFF
D: TRBD2; V: TRBV6-5; CDR3: CASSYREGSYEQYF
D: .; V: TRBV5-6; CDR3: CASSLWRTNEKLFF
D: .; V: TRBV30; CDR3: CAWTVLPQGQYNEQFF
D: TRBD1; V: TRBV2; CDR3: CASVGQSNTGELFF
D: .; V: TRBV6-5; CDR3: CASSYGGQTFF
D: .; V: TRBV27; CDR3: CASRPGGGYYGYTF
D: TRBD1; V: TRBV28; CDR3: CASSADPRGRGSPLHF
D: .; V: TRBV5-4; CDR3: CASSSSDSSSYNEQFF
D: .; V: TRBV7-6; CDR3: CASSRSAGNTEAFF
D: .; V: TRBV18; CDR3: CASSPSGGRTEAFF
D: TRBD1; V: TRBV6-6; CDR3: CASSSGQGAGGQPQHF
D: .; V: TRBV5-1; CDR3: CASSLEDSYGYTF
D: .; V: TRBV9; CDR3: CASSVLDSGNTIYF
D: TRBD1; V: TRBV11-2; CDR3: CASWTGFDGYTF
D: TRBD1; V: TRBV2; CDR3: CASSEGQAWNSPLHF
D: TRBD2; V: TRBV18; CDR3: CASSRSGGNYEQYF
D: TRBD1; V: TRBV5-6; CDR3: CASSLRGQDYGYTF
D: .; V: TRBV7-8; CDR3: CASSPHTEAFF
D: .; V: TRBV5-1; CDR3: CASSSRQNYEQYF